The 32 T cell receptor beta chains presented below share a single source sample, sequenced in a study of shared clonotypes between healthy human individuals. Here immunoSEQ multiplex PCR was the method, and the copy in TCRdb shows in-frame clones only, minus some. This sample has about 2.3 million clones, with 85% to 95% found just once. The sequencing input was naive CD4+ T cells from PBMCs. The subset is: CD45RA+ positively selected. These receptors originate from a man in his late teens or twenties in good health. Some clones in this sample may be carry-over from other donors' samples.

The chain couples TRBV6-6 to TRBJ1-1; D ambiguous. Germline V gives CDR1 MNHNY, CDR2 SVGAGI (reference sequence). The CDR3 has 13 amino acids. Trimming left V 7 bases short and J 3 bases short, with 12 bases between. For the CDR3, the DNA is TGTGCCAGCACTGGGCAGCGTGACACTGAAGCTTTCTTT. Translation: CASTGQRDTEAFF.

Note on this clone: Additional DNA sequences in this sample encode the identical CDR3. J is TRBJ2-1 and V is TRBV9; TRBD2 agrees at 11 bases. Unmatched junction bases numbered 4, after V lost 2 bases and J lost 6 bases. This CDR3 has 15 residues. Looked up from germline, CDR1 is SGDLS and CDR2 is YYNGEE. The CDR3 DNA reads as TGTGCCAGCAGCGTTAGCGGGAGGGCGGGCAATGAGCAGTTCTTC. This gives the protein CASSVSGRAGNEQFF.

The V call is TRBV5-4, the J call TRBJ1-1; 8 positions match TRBD1. The CDR3 has 15 residues. Germline V gene lookup returns CDR1 SGHNT and CDR2 YYREEE (reference sequence). J gave up 5 bases and V 3 bases, and 9 bases lay outside the gene matches. CDR3 in amino acids: CASSSAQGEGTEAFF. The CDR3 DNA follows: TGTGCCAGCAGCTCCGCACAGGGGGAGGGGACTGAAGCTTTCTTT. The full variable domain, rest sourced from reference TRBV5-4 and TRBJ1-1, is ETGVTQSPTHLIKTRGQQVTLRCSSQSGHNTVSWYQQALGQGPQFIFQYYREEENGRGNFPPRFSGLQFPNYSSELNVNALELDDSALYLCASSSAQGEGTEAFFGQGTRLTVV.

The chain is built from TRBV10-3 and TRBJ1-5; maybe TRBD1 (5 bases). This CDR3 is built from 14 residues. The germline V gene encodes CDR1 ENHRY and CDR2 SYGVKD. Trimming cost V 6 bases and J 4 bases, with 13 bases left between them. The CDR3 sequence: CAISGGTGNQPQHF. The CDR3 region has the DNA TGTGCCATCAGCGGGGGGACGGGGAATCAGCCCCAGCATTTT.

The V call is TRBV28, the J call TRBJ2-1, with D tentatively TRBD1 (5 bases). V lost 1 base and J lost 0, with 13 bases in between. Germline values: CDR1 MDHEN, CDR2 SYDVKM. This CDR3 comprises 17 residues. For the CDR3, the DNA is TGTGCCAGCAGTTTATCGCAGGGTCGGAGCTCCTACAATGAGCAGTTCTTC. Amino acids: CASSLSQGRSSYNEQFF.

The chain employs TRBV19 and TRBJ2-1, with a tentative D call TRBD2 (6 bases). Germline assignment: CDR1 LNHDA and CDR2 SQIVND (reference sequence). The length of the CDR3 is 15 residues. Trimming stripped 4 bases from V and 4 bases from J, with 14 bases between. The CDR3 DNA follows: TGTGCCAGTAGTACCGTCGGGCGGGAATACAATGAGCAGTTCTTC. It yields the protein CASSTVGREYNEQFF.

Only one count was recorded for this clone. The chain has TRBV18 and TRBJ1-2, with D uncertain. Trimming pared 3 bases from V and 6 bases from J, leaving 17 bases between. Germline values: CDR1 KGHSH, CDR2 LQKENI. This CDR3 is 15 amino acids long. CDR3 loop: CASSPLVGFENGYTF. The DNA of the CDR3 is TGTGCCAGCTCACCGCTGGTCGGGTTTGAGAATGGCTACACCTTC.

The J gene is TRBJ2-7, the V gene TRBV29-1, with TRBD2 as a possible D gene (6 bases). The CDR3 extends over 12 amino acids. From germline, CDR1 is SQVTM and CDR2 ANQGSEA. Trimming shortened V by 7 bases and J by 2 bases, and 12 bases separated the two germline ends. The CDR3 region is CSAVAVTYEQYF. CDR3 nucleotides: TGCAGCGCAGTAGCGGTAACCTACGAGCAGTACTTC.

As to this clone: Other DNA sequences in the same sample also yield this CDR3. The rearrangement links TRBV28 to TRBJ2-3; D is unresolved. There are 11 residues in the CDR3. Trimming stripped 3 bases from V and 6 bases from J, with 4 bases between. In germline, CDR1 is MDHEN, CDR2 SYDVKM. CDR3 residues: CASSLPDTQYF. The CDR3 DNA reads TGTGCCAGCAGTTTGCCTGATACGCAGTATTTT.

The chain links TRBV7-2 to TRBJ2-7; the match to TRBD2 covers 7 bases. Trimming took 5 bases from V and 0 from J; bases not matched to a gene: 19. The CDR3 contains 19 residues. Germline CDR1 and CDR2: SGHTA and FQGNSA. Here the CDR3 reads CASSPHPWDPSGRSYEQYF. The CDR3 DNA reads TGTGCCAGCAGCCCGCATCCGTGGGACCCTAGCGGACGCTCCTACGAGCAGTACTTC.

The chain carries TRBV7-2 and TRBJ1-5; D is undetermined. This CDR3 spans 16 amino acids. Germline CDR1 is SGHTA and CDR2 is FQGNSA. Trimming stripped 1 base from V and 3 bases from J, with 13 bases between. CDR3: CASSLEASLNNQPQHF. The CDR3 region has the DNA TGTGCCAGCAGCTTAGAGGCATCACTTAACAATCAGCCCCAGCATTTT.

On this clone itself: Other DNA sequences in the same sample also yield this CDR3. J is TRBJ2-6 and V is TRBV28; possibly TRBD1 or TRBD2 for D (5 bases each). The V end was cut by 4 bases, the J end by 0 bases, with 7 bases between. The CDR3 is 15 amino acids. Germline values: CDR1 MDHEN, CDR2 SYDVKM. CDR3 DNA: TGTGCCAGCAGTTCTGGGGGCTCTGGGGCCAACGTCCTGACTTTC. It translates to CASSSGGSGANVLTF.

The chain joins TRBV6-6 to TRBJ1-4; D is unresolved. Germline V gives CDR1 MNHNY, CDR2 SVGAGI (reference sequence). V gave up 5 bases and J gave up 7 bases, with 17 bases separating them. The CDR3 extends over 15 amino acids. DNA for the CDR3: TGTGCCAGCAGTCTCGGAGCGTTCGTGGGTGAAAAACTGTTTTTT. It yields the protein CASSLGAFVGEKLFF.

The chain links TRBV29-1 to TRBJ1-1; 9 nucleotides line up with TRBD1. The CDR3 runs 14 residues. With V trimmed by 7 bases and J by 3 bases, 9 bases remained unmatched. Germline CDR1 reads SQVTM; CDR2 reads ANQGSEA. CDR3 coding DNA: TGCAGCGCCTTTGGGGGGGACAGGGACACTGAAGCTTTCTTT. Encoded protein: CSAFGGDRDTEAFF. Filled out from reference TRBV29-1 and TRBJ1-1, the complete variable domain reads SAVISQKPSRDICQRGTSLTIQCQVDSQVTMMFWYRQQPGQSLTLIATANQGSEATYESGFVIDKFPISRPNLTFSTLTVSNMSPEDSSIYLCSAFGGDRDTEAFFGQGTRLTVV.

V and J are TRBV25-1 and TRBJ2-7, with unresolved D. The CDR3 has 13 amino acids. V lost 5 bases and J lost 4, with 12 bases in between. Germline V gives CDR1 MGHDK, CDR2 SYGVNS. CDR3 DNA sequence: TGTGCCAGCAGTCACGCTCTGTATTACGAGCAGTACTTC. It specifies CASSHALYYEQYF.

The chain combines TRBV30 with TRBJ1-6; no clear D gene. The CDR3 is 13 amino acids. The V end lost 1 base, the J end lost 4 bases, and 5 bases lay between the germline ends. Germline V gene lookup returns CDR1 GTSNPN and CDR2 SVGIG (reference sequence). CDR3 sequence: CAWSEQYNSPLHF. The CDR3 DNA reads as TGTGCCTGGAGTGAGCAGTATAATTCACCCCTCCACTTT. The whole variable domain, filled in from reference TRBV30 and TRBJ1-6, reads SQTIHQWPATLVQPVGSPLSLECTVEGTSNPNLYWYRQAAGRGLQLLFYSVGIGQISSEVPQNLSASRPQDRQFILSSKKLLLSDSGFYLCAWSEQYNSPLHFGNGTRLTVT.

This clone was found once. The chain combines TRBV4-1 with TRBJ2-5; a weak D match, TRBD2 (6 bases). The DNA matches TRBJ2-7 better at its end, which makes the J call doubtful. The CDR3 loop spans 15 amino acids. Germline lookup yields CDR1 MGHRA and CDR2 YSYEKL. As DNA, the CDR3 is TGCGCCAGCAGCCTCTCCGGGAGCTTAGAATACGAGCAGTACTTC. Translated: CASSLSGSLEYEQYF.

The gene calls are TRBV10-3 and TRBJ2-3, with D unclear. The V end was cut by 3 bases, the J end by 2 bases, with 9 bases between. The CDR3 is made up of 14 amino acids. Germline assignment: CDR1 ENHRY and CDR2 SYGVKD. CDR3 DNA sequence: TGTGCCATCAGTGATCGGCGGTCCACAGATACGCAGTATTTT. It specifies CAISDRRSTDTQYF.

The J gene is TRBJ2-5, the V gene TRBV12-5; a possible D gene is TRBD1 (5 bases). Germline V CDR1 and CDR2: LGHNT, FRNRAP. There are 12 residues in the CDR3. With 6 bases removed from V and 7 bases from J, the gap between germline ends came to 12 bases. The CDR3: CASGPGLRTQYF. DNA for the CDR3: TGTGCTAGTGGGCCAGGGCTTCGGACCCAGTACTTC.

CDR3 loop: CAGKFWDTGELFF. Here the CDR3 DNA reads TGTGCCGGAAAATTCTGGGACACCGGGGAGCTGTTTTTT. The chain has TRBV6-4 and TRBJ2-2; D gene unclear. In germline, CDR1 is MRHNA, CDR2 SNTAGT. Between the trimmed V and J ends, which lost 11 bases and 3 bases, there was a span of 13 bases. This CDR3 region has 13 residues.

CDR3 DNA sequence: TGTGCCAGCTCACCAGCGACAGCCACGAGGGGCTACACCTTC. Amino acids: CASSPATATRGYTF. The chain recombines TRBV18 with TRBJ1-2, with a possible D match to TRBD1 (5 bases). V dropped 2 bases and J dropped 8 bases, with 15 bases sitting between them. The CDR3 is 14 amino acids. Germline assignment: CDR1 KGHSH and CDR2 LQKENI. Based on the CDR3 plus reference TRBV18 and TRBJ1-2, the full variable domain is NAGVMQNPRHLVRRRGQEARLRCSPMKGHSHVYWYRQLPEEGLKFMVYLQKENIIDESGMPKERFSAEFPKEGPSILRIQQVVRGDSAAYFCASSPATATRGYTFGSGTRLTVV.

This sequence joins TRBV6-1 and TRBJ2-5, with 10 bases matching TRBD1. Germline lookup yields CDR1 MNHNS and CDR2 SASEGT. The CDR3 is 14 amino acids. The V and J ends lost 7 bases and 5 bases, in that order; junction bases with no gene match: 7. The CDR3 sequence is CASNRQGASETQYF. In nucleotides, the CDR3 is TGTGCCAGCAACCGACAGGGGGCAAGTGAGACCCAGTACTTC.

A remark on this clone: This sample includes further DNA sequences coding for the same CDR3. J is TRBJ1-1 and V is TRBV15, with D possibly TRBD1 on 5 matching bases. Germline CDR1 reads LNHNV; CDR2 reads YYDKDF (reference sequence). Trimming removed 3 bases from V and 4 bases from J, with 9 bases in between. The CDR3 has 13 residues. Here the CDR3 DNA reads TGTGCCACCAGCAGGGCGAGGGGCACTGAAGCTTTCTTT. Its protein product is CATSRARGTEAFF. The full variable domain, with the rest looked up from reference TRBV15 and TRBJ1-1, is DAMVIQNPRYQVTQFGKPVTLSCSQTLNHNVMYWYQQKSSQAPKLLFHYYDKDFNNEADTPDNFQSRRPNTSFCFLDIRSPGLGDTAMYLCATSRARGTEAFFGQGTRLTVV.

On this clone: Other nucleotide sequences from this sample produce the same CDR3. V and J are TRBV7-9 and TRBJ1-3; weak D call: TRBD1 (6 bases). Germline CDR1 SEHNR, CDR2 FQNEAQ (reference sequence). V was pared by 0 bases and J by 0 bases, with 6 bases between. The CDR3 has 15 residues. The CDR3 coding sequence is TGTGCCAGCAGCTTAGCGGGGGCCTCTGGAAACACCATATATTTT. This codes for CASSLAGASGNTIYF.

This chain links TRBV5-1 with TRBJ1-2, with D hard to call. Germline V gives CDR1 SGHRS, CDR2 YFSETQ. V lost 0 bases, J lost 4 bases, and 10 bases lay in between. This CDR3 is built from 14 residues. CDR3 sequence: CASSLGTLGYGYTF. The CDR3 DNA reads TGCGCCAGCAGCTTGGGCACATTGGGCTATGGCTACACCTTC.

This clone was found a few times. Other DNA sequences of this sample code for an identical CDR3. The rearrangement links TRBV5-1 to TRBJ1-1; 7 nucleotides match TRBD1. J lost 1 base, V lost 7 bases, and 4 bases had no gene match. The CDR3 consists of 13 residues. The germline gives CDR1 SGHRS, CDR2 YFSETQ. The CDR3 is CASGRQGNTEAFF. The CDR3, as DNA: TGCGCCAGCGGAAGACAGGGGAACACTGAAGCTTTCTTT.

This chain connects TRBV9 to TRBJ2-1; 11 bases align to TRBD2. The CDR3 consists of 16 residues. The J segment lost 5 bases and the V segment lost 4 bases, leaving 8 bases of the junction unmatched. Germline CDR1 is SGDLS and CDR2 is YYNGEE. CDR3 residues: CASSPTGTSGHNEQFF. CDR3 bases: TGTGCCAGCAGCCCAACCGGGACTAGCGGACACAATGAGCAGTTCTTC.

This clone was detected once. The V call is TRBV25-1, the J call TRBJ2-5; 7 bases are shared with TRBD1. With the DNA end fitting TRBJ2-7 better, the J assignment may be wrong. The CDR3 contains 15 residues. Germline lookup yields CDR1 MGHDK and CDR2 SYGVNS. The CDR3 sequence is CASSPPWTGSYEQYF. CDR3 DNA: TGTGCCAGCAGTCCGCCCTGGACAGGCTCCTACGAGCAGTACTTC.

This clone was seen only once. The V and J genes are TRBV7-9 and TRBJ1-3, with D perhaps TRBD1 (5 bases). Trimming removed 4 bases from V and 1 base from J, with 14 bases in between. This CDR3 has 16 residues. Germline lookup yields CDR1 SEHNR and CDR2 FQNEAQ (reference sequence). The DNA for the CDR3 is TGTGCCAGCAGCTCCTCGGGACGGGTATCTGGAAACACCATATATTTT. This translates into CASSSSGRVSGNTIYF.

The V call is TRBV4-1, the J call TRBJ2-7, with D perhaps given as TRBD1 or TRBD2 (5 bases each). Trimming removed 2 bases from V and 0 bases from J, with 8 bases in between. CDR3 length equals 14 residues. Germline CDR1 reads MGHRA; CDR2 reads YSYEKL. As DNA, the CDR3 is TGCGCCAGCAGCCAAATAGGGACCTCCTACGAGCAGTACTTC. Its translation is CASSQIGTSYEQYF.

This rearrangement joins TRBV7-9 to TRBJ1-1; 7 positions match TRBD1. J gave up 0 bases and V 3 bases, and 4 bases lay outside the gene matches. CDR1 is SEHNR, CDR2 FQNEAQ, per germline (reference sequence). The length of the CDR3 is 15 residues. CDR3 nucleotides: TGTGCCAGCAGCTTCAGGGGGGAAATGAACACTGAAGCTTTCTTT. It yields the protein CASSFRGEMNTEAFF.

The rearrangement joins TRBV28 to TRBJ1-3; unclear D gene. This CDR3 spans 14 amino acids. V shed 7 bases and J shed 0 bases, with 10 bases lying between them. Germline loops: CDR1 MDHEN, CDR2 SYDVKM. The CDR3 nucleotides read TGTGCCAGCATAGACATGACCTCTGGAAACACCATATATTTT. Encoded protein: CASIDMTSGNTIYF.